This TCR beta chain comes out of a study of OX40 agonist ivuxolimab in advanced cancers. The study, taken as a whole, reports: Also present in some nonresponders was a low level of normalized T-cell clonal expansion. Compared with others, partial responders at 0.1-3.0 mg/kg displayed clonal expansion among the lowest.

From germline, CDR1 is SGHRS and CDR2 YFSETQ. CDR3 length: 12 residues. The junction had 4 bases not matched to a gene; V was cut back by 4 bases and J by 8 bases. In the case of this clone: The antigen remains unidentified.

Here immunoSEQ multiplex PCR was the method, and the copy in TCRdb shows in-frame clones only, minus some. The table lists fewer than 85,000 clones, 90% to 95% of them singletons. Sequenced material: CD4+ or CD8+ T cells sorted from blood, taken in a trial of the OX40 agonist ivuxolimab. The TCR comes from an adult with an advanced solid tumor such as melanoma, head and neck, liver or kidney cancer. The chain links TRBV5-1 to TRBJ1-1; TRBD1 agrees at 8 bases. The CDR3 protein is CASSITGGEAFF. As DNA, the CDR3 is TGCGCCAGCAGCATTACAGGGGGAGAAGCTTTCTTT.